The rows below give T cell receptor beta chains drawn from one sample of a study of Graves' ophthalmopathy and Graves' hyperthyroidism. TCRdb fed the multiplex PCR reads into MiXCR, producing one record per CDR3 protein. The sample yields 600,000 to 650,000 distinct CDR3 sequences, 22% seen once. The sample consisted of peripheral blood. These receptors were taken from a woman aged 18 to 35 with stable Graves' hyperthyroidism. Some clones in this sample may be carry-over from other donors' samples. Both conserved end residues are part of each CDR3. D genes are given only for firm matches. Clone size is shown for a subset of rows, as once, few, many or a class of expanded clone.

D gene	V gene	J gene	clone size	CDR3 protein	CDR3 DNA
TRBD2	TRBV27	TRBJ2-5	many	CASSGPGLAGGRETQYF	TGTGCCAGCAGCGGCCCGGGACTAGCGGGGGGGCGAGAGACCCAGTACTTC
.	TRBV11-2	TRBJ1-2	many	CASSPGGAYGYTF	TGTGCCAGCAGCCCCGGGGGCGCGTATGGCTACACCTTC
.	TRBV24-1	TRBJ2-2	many	CATSPSRIGTGELFF	TGTGCCACCAGCCCAAGCAGGATTGGGACCGGGGAGCTGTTTTTT
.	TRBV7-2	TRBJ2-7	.	CASSFLGVTYEQYF	TGTGCCAGCAGCTTTTTGGGAGTGACCTACGAGCAGTACTTC
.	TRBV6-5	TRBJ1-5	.	CASSFGAENQPQHF	TGTGCCAGCAGTTTCGGGGCGGAAAATCAGCCCCAGCATTTT
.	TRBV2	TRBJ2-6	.	CASSDERVGRRSSGANVLTF	TGTGCCAGCAGTGATGAAAGGGTCGGGCGGAGAAGCTCTGGGGCCAACGTCCTGACTTTC
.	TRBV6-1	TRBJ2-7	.	CASKSGTNPVEQYF	TGTGCCAGCAAATCCGGGACAAATCCAGTTGAGCAGTACTTC
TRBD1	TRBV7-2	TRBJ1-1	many	CASSKGTGGAQIAFF	TGTGCCAGCAGCAAAGGGACAGGGGGCGCGCAAATAGCTTTCTTT
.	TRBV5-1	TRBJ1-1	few	CASSLGSTNTEAFF	TGCGCCAGCAGCTTGGGGAGCACTAACACTGAAGCTTTCTTT
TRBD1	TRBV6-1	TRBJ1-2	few	CASSSTAWGQKNYGYTF	TGTGCCAGCAGCTCCACCGCATGGGGACAGAAGAACTATGGCTACACCTTC
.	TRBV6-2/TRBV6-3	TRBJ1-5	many	CASSSSGQGGSMGNQPQHF	TGTGCCAGCAGCTCCTCGGGTCAAGGGGGTAGTATGGGCAATCAGCCCCAGCATTTT
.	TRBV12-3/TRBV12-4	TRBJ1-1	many	CASSPGLQRTEAFF	TGTGCCAGCAGTCCCGGGCTGCAAAGAACTGAAGCTTTCTTT
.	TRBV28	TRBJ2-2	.	CASSSLMSGELFF	TGTGCCAGCAGTTCATTAATGTCCGGGGAGCTGTTTTTT
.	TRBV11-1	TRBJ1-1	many	CASSLEQGGSKAFF	TGTGCCAGCAGCTTAGAACAGGGCGGGAGCAAAGCTTTCTTT
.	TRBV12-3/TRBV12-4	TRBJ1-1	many	CASSSYTANTEAFF	TGTGCCAGCAGTTCCTACACAGCGAACACTGAAGCTTTCTTT
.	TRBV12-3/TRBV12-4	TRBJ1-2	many	CASSLGRVFAYGYTF	TGTGCCAGCAGTTTAGGCAGGGTTTTTGCCTATGGCTACACCTTC
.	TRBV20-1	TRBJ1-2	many	CSARDSVARLDSNYGYTF	TGCAGTGCTAGAGATTCGGTGGCGAGACTGGACAGTAACTATGGCTACACCTTC
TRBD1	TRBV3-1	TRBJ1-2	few	CASSPGTGGRTGYTF	TGTGCCAGCAGCCCCGGGACAGGGGGCCGGACGGGCTACACCTTC
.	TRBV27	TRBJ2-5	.	CASSPLHRLQETQYF	TGTGCCAGCAGTCCGCTACACCGACTCCAAGAGACCCAGTACTTC
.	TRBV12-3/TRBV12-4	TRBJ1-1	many	CASSKDTEAFF	TGTGCCAGCAGCAAAGACACTGAAGCTTTCTTT
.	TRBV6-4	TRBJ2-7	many	CASSPPHAARGPYEQYF	TGTGCCAGCAGTCCCCCGCATGCGGCTCGGGGTCCCTACGAGCAGTACTTC
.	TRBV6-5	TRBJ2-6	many	CASSYSGGSPGANVLTF	TGTGCCAGCAGTTATAGCGGTGGGTCACCTGGGGCCAACGTCCTGACTTTC
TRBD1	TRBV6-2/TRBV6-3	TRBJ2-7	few	CASVDRGRTYEQYF	TGTGCCAGCGTGGACAGGGGTCGAACCTACGAGCAGTACTTC
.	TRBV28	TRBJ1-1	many	CASTYGSFNTEAFF	TGTGCCAGCACTTATGGATCTTTTAACACTGAAGCTTTCTTT
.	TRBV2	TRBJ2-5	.	CASSEEVQETQYF	TGTGCCAGCAGTGAAGAAGTTCAAGAGACCCAGTACTTC
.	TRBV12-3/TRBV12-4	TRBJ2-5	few	CASSSQNGAQETQYF	TGTGCCAGCAGCTCGCAGAATGGGGCGCAAGAGACCCAGTACTTC
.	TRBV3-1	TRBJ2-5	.	CASSQVAGIGETQYF	TGTGCCAGCAGCCAAGTGGCAGGGATCGGAGAGACCCAGTACTTC
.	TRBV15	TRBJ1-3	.	CATSRVPLDSSGNTIYF	TGTGCCACCAGCAGAGTGCCCTTAGACAGCTCTGGAAACACCATATATTTT
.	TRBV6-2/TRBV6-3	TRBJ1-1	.	CATTRGTEAFF	TGTGCCACCACCCGTGGGACCGAAGCTTTCTTT
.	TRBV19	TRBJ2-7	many	CASRNSQAREQYF	TGTGCCAGTAGAAATTCCCAGGCGAGGGAGCAGTACTTC
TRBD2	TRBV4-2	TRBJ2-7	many	CASSQGTSGYYEQYF	TGTGCCAGCAGCCAAGGGACTAGCGGGTACTACGAGCAGTACTTC
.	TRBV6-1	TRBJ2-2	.	CASRRPGSGELFF	TGTGCCAGCAGGAGACCAGGGTCCGGGGAGCTGTTTTTT
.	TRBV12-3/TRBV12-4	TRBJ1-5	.	CASSLALRQGNNQPQHF	TGTGCCAGCAGTTTAGCGCTAAGGCAGGGTAACAATCAGCCCCAGCATTTT
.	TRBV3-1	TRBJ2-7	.	CASTAGPRTSYEQYF	TGTGCCAGCACCGCGGGACCGAGGACTTCCTACGAGCAGTACTTC
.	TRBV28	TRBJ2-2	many	CASSTPLAANTGELFF	TGTGCCAGCAGTACCCCACTAGCTGCGAACACCGGGGAGCTGTTTTTT
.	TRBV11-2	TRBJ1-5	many	CASSLDGGPQPQHF	TGTGCCAGCAGCTTAGACGGGGGCCCACAGCCCCAGCATTTT
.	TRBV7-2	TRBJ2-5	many	CASSFTGTVGETQYF	TGTGCCAGCAGCTTCACCGGGACTGTGGGGGAGACCCAGTACTTC
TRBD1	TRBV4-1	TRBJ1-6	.	CASSQVPTGGNSPLHF	TGCGCCAGCAGCCAAGTACCCACAGGGGGCAACTCACCCCTCCACTTT
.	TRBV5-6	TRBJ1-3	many	CASSLGPSTIYF	TGTGCCAGCAGCCTTGGACCGTCCACCATATATTTT
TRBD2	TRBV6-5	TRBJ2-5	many	CASSPGTSGSETQYF	TGTGCCAGCAGTCCCGGGACTAGCGGGAGTGAGACCCAGTACTTC
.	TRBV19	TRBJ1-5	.	CARTGTQYSNQPQHF	TGTGCCAGAACCGGGACGCAATATAGCAATCAGCCCCAGCATTTT
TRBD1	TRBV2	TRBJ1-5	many	CASKGQANQPQHF	TGTGCCAGCAAAGGACAGGCGAATCAGCCCCAGCATTTT
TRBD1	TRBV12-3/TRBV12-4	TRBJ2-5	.	CASSWGTGKPQYF	TGTGCCAGCAGTTGGGGGACAGGGAAGCCCCAGTACTTC